This TCR beta chain was identified during a study of vaccination and CD4 T cells after COVID-19. Turning to the study itself: The interval from dose two to post-vaccine sampling had a median of around 79 days, and it ranged from 14 to 241. Study-level results: For convalescent patients, a median approximately 84% of reactive clones surfaced exclusively after vaccination.

Concerning this clonotype: No antigen is known for it.

Treatment indicated: roughly 10-day PBMC culture with coronavirus spike peptide pools or control peptides (ViraFEST assay). CD4+ T cells of the unexposed donor were collected before the COVID-19 pandemic (2011-2018). The cultures had half their medium swapped for fresh IL-2 medium on days 3 and 7. This CDR3 has 13 residues. Germline CDR1 reads SNHLY; CDR2 reads FYNNEI. The V and J ends lost 4 bases and 9 bases, in that order; junction bases with no gene match: 4. The Oncomine TCR Beta short-read assay was applied to DNA of cultured CD4+ T cells. Using the QIAamp micro DNA kit, genomic DNA was extracted from the CD4+ T cells that had been cultured. Via MiXCR, TCRdb re-called the PCR reads, giving one row per CDR3 protein. Here the sample spans 10,000 or so distinct CDR3 sequences, around 59% being singletons.

Sequencing was done on a sample of CD4+ T cells from blood, cultured in vitro. This clonotype originated in a human donor in good health. The rearrangement joins TRBV2 to TRBJ2-3; 10 positions agree with TRBD2. CDR3 DNA: TGTGCCAGCAGTGCCGCACTAGCGGGGACGCAGTATTTT. Translation gives CASSAALAGTQYF.